This passage covers 11 T cell receptor beta chains from one sample sequenced in a study of CD8+CD57+ T cells in acquired aplastic anemia. Patients sequenced had flow cytometry evidence of CD8+CD57+ cell expansion. Genomic DNA provided the template from which TCR beta VDJ and CDR3 profiles were obtained. One entry per CDR3 protein results from TCRdb running MiXCR on the reads. Of over 250,000 distinct CDR3 sequences in the sample, 56% were seen once. The sequencing sample was made of sorted CD4+, CD8+, or CD8+CD57+ T cells (not recorded which) from PBMCs. All receptors derive from a human donor with aplastic anemia.

The DNA for the CDR3 is TGTGCCAGCAGCCCATCCCTCGAGACCCAGTACTTC. Protein sequence: CASSPSLETQYF. The J gene is TRBJ2-5, the V gene TRBV7-9; D unclear. CDR1 SEHNR and CDR2 FQNEAQ come from the germline V gene (reference sequence). CDR3 length equals 12 residues. The V and J ends lost 5 bases and 5 bases respectively, with 9 bases between them.

The chain has TRBV19 and TRBJ2-7, with 9 bases fitting TRBD2. There are 15 residues in the CDR3. V gave up 3 bases and J gave up 4 bases; unmatched junction bases: 7. CDR1 and CDR2 (germline): LNHDA, SQIVND (reference sequence). CDR3 bases: TGTGCCAGTAGTATTCTCGCGGGAGGGCGGTACGAGCAGTACTTC. Residues: CASSILAGGRYEQYF. The full variable domain, its missing parts supplied by reference TRBV19 and TRBJ2-7, is DGGITQSPKYLFRKEGQNVTLSCEQNLNHDAMYWYRQDPGQGLRLIYYSQIVNDFQKGDIAEGYSVSREKKESFPLTVTSAQKNPTAFYLCASSILAGGRYEQYFGPGTRLTVT.

V and J are TRBV20-1 and TRBJ1-1, with 9 bases fitting TRBD1. The ends lost 3 bases at V and 4 bases at J; junction bases unmatched: 3. The CDR3 sequence is 13 residues long. Looked up from germline, CDR1 is DFQATT and CDR2 is SNEGSKA (reference sequence). The CDR3 DNA is TGCAGTGCTAGGGGACAGGGATTCACTGAAGCTTTCTTT. This encodes CSARGQGFTEAFF.

This clonotype was seen repeatedly, ten times or more. This chain links TRBV7-9 with TRBJ1-2; D perhaps matches TRBD1 (6 bases). The CDR3 totals 13 residues. V lost 0 bases, J lost 7 bases, and 9 bases lay in between. The germline CDR1 and CDR2 sequences are SEHNR and FQNEAQ (reference sequence). CDR3 residues: CASSLAGGLGYTF. The CDR3 nucleotides are TGTGCCAGCAGCTTAGCTGGGGGGCTTGGCTACACCTTC.

This sequence joins TRBV10-3 and TRBJ2-2; D is uncertain. V was pared by 6 bases and J by 1 base, with 9 bases between. The CDR3 totals 14 residues. CDR1 is ENHRY, CDR2 SYGVKD, per germline. The chain's CDR3 is CAIRGALNTGELFF. CDR3 in DNA: TGTGCCATCAGGGGCGCCCTGAACACCGGGGAGCTGTTTTTT.

The chain couples TRBV5-1 to TRBJ2-3; 7 nucleotides match TRBD2. Germline V gene sequence: CDR1 SGHRS, CDR2 YFSETQ. The V segment lost 4 bases and the J segment 6 bases; nucleotides outside the gene matches: 8. The CDR3 covers 14 residues. The CDR3 DNA follows: TGCGCCAGCAGCGGGGGACTACCCGCGGATACGCAGTATTTT. Translated: CASSGGLPADTQYF.

The rearrangement uses TRBV3-1 and TRBJ1-4; D unclear. In germline, CDR1 is LGHDT, CDR2 YNNKEL (reference sequence). V was cut by 3 bases and J by 7 bases, with 12 bases left in between. The CDR3 loop spans 14 amino acids. CDR3 bases: TGTGCCAGCAGCCAGGCGGGAATCAGTGAAAAACTGTTTTTT. This codes for CASSQAGISEKLFF. Variable domain in full (rest from reference TRBV3-1 and TRBJ1-4): DTAVSQTPKYLVTQMGNDKSIKCEQNLGHDTMYWYKQDSKKFLKIMFSYNNKELIINETVPNRFSPKSPDKAHLNLHINSLELGDSAVYFCASSQAGISEKLFFGSGTQLSVL.

To note about this clonotype: Its ends do not fully match the called genes, so a read error is possible. V is TRBV19 and J is TRBJ2-5; no clear D gene. Germline V gene sequence: CDR1 LNHDA, CDR2 SQIVND (reference sequence). The CDR3 extends over 13 amino acids. The CDR3 loop reads CVSSTQSHETQYF. The CDR3 nucleotides are TGTGTCAGTAGTACACAGAGCCACGAGACCCAGTACTTC.

Worth noting for this clonotype: A much larger clone differs by one base, so this may be a read error. The CDR3 ends on some other residue instead of the conserved phenylalanine or tryptophan, so this is likely a read error. This chain links TRBV6-1 with TRBJ2-3, with 11 nucleotides matching TRBD2. From germline, CDR1 is MNHNS and CDR2 SASEGT. The CDR3 consists of 13 residues. The trim removed 11 bases at V and 4 bases at J, leaving 5 bases unmatched. CDR3 region: CAGGTSGSDTQYL. CDR3 nucleotides: TGTGCCGGCGGGACTAGCGGATCAGATACGCAGTATCTT.

The gene calls are TRBV2 and TRBJ1-1, with 9 bases fitting TRBD1. CDR1 is SNHLY and CDR2 is FYNNEI in the germline V gene. After removal of 5 bases from V and 4 bases from J, the junction contained 2 bases not matched to a gene. The CDR3 length is 13 residues. In DNA form, the CDR3 reads TGTGCCAGCAGTACGGACAGGGGCACTGAAGCTTTCTTT. Residues: CASSTDRGTEAFF. Looking up the rest from reference TRBV2 and TRBJ1-1 gives the full variable domain: EPEVTQTPSHQVTQMGQEVILRCVPISNHLYFYWYRQILGQKVEFLVSFYNNEISEKSEIFDDQFSVERPDGSNFTLKIRSTKLEDSAMYFCASSTDRGTEAFFGQGTRLTVV.

The chain links TRBV12-3 or TRBV12-4 to TRBJ2-2; 7 bases are a match to TRBD2. The CDR3 has 16 amino acids. The V and J ends lost 6 bases and 0 bases, in that order; junction bases with no gene match: 7. The CDR3 is CASSPPGLANTGELFF. In DNA, the CDR3 is TGTGCCAGCAGCCCCCCAGGACTAGCGAACACCGGGGAGCTGTTTTTT.